This is a list of T cell receptor beta chains from one sample in a study of Ad26.COV2.S vaccination and SARS-CoV-2 variants. TCRdb's copy holds only in-frame clones and misses some; the assay was immunoSEQ multiplex PCR. The sample has 300,000 to 350,000 clones, about 86% seen once; the top ten hold about 11%. The sequencing used peripheral blood, collected in a trial of Ad26.COV2.S vaccine versus placebo. All receptors come from a person between 18 and 65 years old who received the Ad26.COV2.S COVID-19 vaccine or a placebo. CDR3s leave out the opening cysteine and the closing phenylalanine or tryptophan. Fields, in order: V gene, CDR3 protein.

v_gene: TRBV24-1
CDR3aa: ATSDSQLAGAGVDTQY

v_gene: TRBV2
CDR3aa: ASSEERRAEQF

v_gene: TRBV2
CDR3aa: ASSEGGTVWDYGYT

v_gene: TRBV2
CDR3aa: ASRAGTGEGEQY

v_gene: TRBV19
CDR3aa: ASSTQHGMENIQY

v_gene: TRBV30
CDR3aa: AWSVHLETQY

v_gene: TRBV6-5
CDR3aa: ASSYLAEETQY

v_gene: TRBV11-2
CDR3aa: ASSPTSGSYNEQF

v_gene: TRBV7-2
CDR3aa: ASSLGLSGNTIY

v_gene: TRBV7-9
CDR3aa: ASSSTDQPQH

v_gene: TRBV24-1
CDR3aa: ATSERHATDEQY

v_gene: TRBV19
CDR3aa: ASSIAGGSYNEQF

v_gene: TRBV28
CDR3aa: ASSSTGLASAATQY

v_gene: TRBV6-5
CDR3aa: ASSLSTGELF

v_gene: TRBV2
CDR3aa: ASSVGQNTGELF

v_gene: TRBV4-1
CDR3aa: ASSARGGETEAF

v_gene: TRBV10-3
CDR3aa: AITQGYHYGYT

v_gene: TRBV14
CDR3aa: ASSQDLSLREQY

v_gene: TRBV5-1
CDR3aa: ASSLGGTDRYGYT

v_gene: TRBV7-8
CDR3aa: ASSFGQGADTQY

v_gene: TRBV7-2
CDR3aa: ASSLRQINEQF

v_gene: TRBV4-3
CDR3aa: ASSQGLAQETQY

v_gene: TRBV10-3
CDR3aa: AISVTGNEKLF

v_gene: TRBV6-1
CDR3aa: ASSEVWTVEY

v_gene: TRBV27
CDR3aa: ASEQPEAF

v_gene: TRBV7-9
CDR3aa: ASGALGGNYGYT

v_gene: TRBV6-2/TRBV6-3
CDR3aa: ASSWGHNRETQY

v_gene: TRBV28
CDR3aa: ASSLKGQPQH

v_gene: TRBV5-1
CDR3aa: ASRDQASNTEAF

v_gene: TRBV3-1/TRBV3-2
CDR3aa: ASSQDRGGETQY

v_gene: TRBV30
CDR3aa: AWKGVNEQF

v_gene: TRBV19
CDR3aa: ASSYWGRGETQY

v_gene: TRBV7-2
CDR3aa: ASSLMGGELF

v_gene: TRBV7-7
CDR3aa: ASSLWAQGTGELF

v_gene: TRBV7-2
CDR3aa: ASSLANLRRGNQPQH

v_gene: TRBV6-2/TRBV6-3
CDR3aa: ASSGQGASEQY

v_gene: TRBV28
CDR3aa: ASSLGYRGGNTIY

v_gene: TRBV20-1
CDR3aa: SASRGLAGEGELF

v_gene: TRBV11-2
CDR3aa: ASSTRVFRETQY

v_gene: TRBV9
CDR3aa: ASSRDRDGYEQY

v_gene: TRBV30
CDR3aa: AWRELAGINEQF

v_gene: TRBV7-2
CDR3aa: ASSQRIEQF

v_gene: TRBV28
CDR3aa: ASSKYHFSIQGKNYGYT

v_gene: TRBV9
CDR3aa: ASSVGLLTRTDTQY

v_gene: TRBV7-2
CDR3aa: ASRTARGSYNEQF

v_gene: TRBV25-1
CDR3aa: ASSERQNEAF

v_gene: TRBV7-3
CDR3aa: ATSERGEAGTDTQY

v_gene: TRBV4-3
CDR3aa: ASSQELTDTQY

v_gene: TRBV11-2
CDR3aa: ATTHRSQETQY